Included here is one TCR beta chain sequence, with context. The data were taken from a study of T cell changes during pregnancy in multiple sclerosis. TCRdb's copy holds only in-frame clones and misses some; the assay was immunoSEQ multiplex PCR. The table lists about 33,000 clones, about 90% of them singletons. This TCR was recovered from a female donor in good health, enrolled as a control in a pregnancy study. Material: CD4+ T cells from peripheral blood mononuclear cells, obtained in the third trimester of pregnancy.

The CDR3: CASRGTSGGADTQYF. CDR3 sequence (DNA): TGTGCCAGCAGGGGGACTAGCGGGGGGGCAGATACGCAGTATTTT. V is TRBV2 and J is TRBJ2-3, with 16 nucleotides matching TRBD2. Germline lookup yields CDR1 SNHLY and CDR2 FYNNEI. There are 15 residues in the CDR3. Trimming at V came to 6 bases and at J to 4 bases, leaving 1 base not matched to a gene.